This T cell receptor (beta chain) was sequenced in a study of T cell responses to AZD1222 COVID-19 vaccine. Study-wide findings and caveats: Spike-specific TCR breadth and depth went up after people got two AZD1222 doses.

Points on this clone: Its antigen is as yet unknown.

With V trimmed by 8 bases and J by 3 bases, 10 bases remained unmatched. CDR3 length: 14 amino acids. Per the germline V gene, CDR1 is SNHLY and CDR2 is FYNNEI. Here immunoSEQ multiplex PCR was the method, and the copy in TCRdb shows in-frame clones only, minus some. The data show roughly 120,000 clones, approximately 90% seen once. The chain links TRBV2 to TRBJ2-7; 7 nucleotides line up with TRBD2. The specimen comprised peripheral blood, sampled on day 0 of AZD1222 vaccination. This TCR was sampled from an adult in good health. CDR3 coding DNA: TGTGCCAGCGCCGGACTAGTTGGAAGCTACGAGCAGTACTTC. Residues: CASAGLVGSYEQYF.